Sequencing of this T cell receptor (beta chain) was carried out in a study of cytomegalovirus exposure and HLA in healthy donors. Overall study results and limits: Association of 16,951 TCR beta sequences with HLA alleles was found at 0.05 false discovery rate in a later analysis. For cytomegalovirus status, the classifier reportedly gave diagnoses with high specificity and sensitivity.

The germline V gene encodes CDR1 GTSNPN and CDR2 SVGIG (reference sequence). Losses at the gene ends were 7 bases for V and 3 bases for J; bases not matched to a gene: 9. The CDR3 extends over 14 amino acids. Comment on this clone: Antigen specificity is unknown.

It was with 60 Vbeta and 13 Jbeta primers that the PCR ran. Libraries were prepared by immunoSEQ multiplex PCR; TCRdb keeps only in-frame clonotypes and omits some of them. The data hold more than 85,000 clones, with about 69% observed a single time. Sequenced material: PBMCs. The V and J genes are TRBV30 and TRBJ2-1; 7 nucleotides match TRBD2. The TCR was taken from a human donor in good health. In DNA form, the CDR3 reads TGTGCCTCAGATCGGTCTAGCGGCTACAATGAGCAGTTCTTC. This encodes CASDRSSGYNEQFF.